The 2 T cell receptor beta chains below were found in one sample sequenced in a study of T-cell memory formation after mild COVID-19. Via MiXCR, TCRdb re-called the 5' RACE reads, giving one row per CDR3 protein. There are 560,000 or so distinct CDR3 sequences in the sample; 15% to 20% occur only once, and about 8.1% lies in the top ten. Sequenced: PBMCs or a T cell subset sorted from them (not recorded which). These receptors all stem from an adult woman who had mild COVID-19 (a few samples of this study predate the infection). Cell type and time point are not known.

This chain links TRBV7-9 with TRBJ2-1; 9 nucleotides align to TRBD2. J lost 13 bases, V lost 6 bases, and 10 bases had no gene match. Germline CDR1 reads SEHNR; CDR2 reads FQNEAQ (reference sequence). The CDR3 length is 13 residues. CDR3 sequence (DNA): TGTGCCAGCAGAACCGCCCTAGCGGGGTCCCAGTTCTTC. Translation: CASRTALAGSQFF. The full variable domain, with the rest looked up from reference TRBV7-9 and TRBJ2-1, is DTGVSQNPRHKITKRGQNVTFRCDPISEHNRLYWYRQTLGQGPEFLTYFQNEAQLEKSRLLSDRFSAERPKGSFSTLEIQRTEQGDSAMYLCASRTALAGSQFFGPGTRLTVL.

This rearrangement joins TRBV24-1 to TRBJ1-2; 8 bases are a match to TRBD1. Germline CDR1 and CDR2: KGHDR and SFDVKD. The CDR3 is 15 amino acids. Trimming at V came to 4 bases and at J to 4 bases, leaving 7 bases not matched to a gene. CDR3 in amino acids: CATSDSGTGFYGYTF. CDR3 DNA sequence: TGTGCCACCAGTGACTCCGGGACAGGCTTCTATGGCTACACCTTC.